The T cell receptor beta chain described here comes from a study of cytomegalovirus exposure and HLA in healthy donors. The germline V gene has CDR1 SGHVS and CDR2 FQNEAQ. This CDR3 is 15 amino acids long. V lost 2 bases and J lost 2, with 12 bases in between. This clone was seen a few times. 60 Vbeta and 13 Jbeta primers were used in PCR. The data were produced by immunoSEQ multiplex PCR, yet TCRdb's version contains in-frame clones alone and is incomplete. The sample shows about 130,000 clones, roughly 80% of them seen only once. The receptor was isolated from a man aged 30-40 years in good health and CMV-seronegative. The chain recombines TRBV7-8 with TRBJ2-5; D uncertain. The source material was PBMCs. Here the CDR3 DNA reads TGTGCCAGCAGCTTAACCCCCCACAAACAAGAGACCCAGTACTTC. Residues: CASSLTPHKQETQYF.